What follows are 30 T cell receptor beta chains derived from one specimen sequenced in a study of cytomegalovirus exposure and HLA in healthy donors. Primers for the PCR totalled 60 Vbeta and 13 Jbeta. The assay was immunoSEQ multiplex PCR, and TCRdb's table has in-frame clones only and misses some. Of roughly 180,000 clones listed, about four fifths are singletons. The sequencing input was PBMCs. The source of these receptors is a male donor in good health and CMV-seronegative.

This clone showed up just a few times. The rearrangement uses TRBV30 and TRBJ2-2; weak D call: TRBD2 (5 bases). This CDR3 comprises 16 residues. CDR1 and CDR2 from the germline V gene are GTSNPN and SVGIG (reference sequence). Trimming took 0 bases from V and 6 from J, leaving 17 bases between them. CDR3 nucleotides: TGTGCCTGGAGTGTACTCCTGGTCCGGGGTTCCGGGGAGCTGTTTTTT. It encodes CAWSVLLVRGSGELFF. Filled out from reference TRBV30 and TRBJ2-2, the complete variable domain reads SQTIHQWPATLVQPVGSPLSLECTVEGTSNPNLYWYRQAAGRGLQLLFYSVGIGQISSEVPQNLSASRPQDRQFILSSKKLLLSDSGFYLCAWSVLLVRGSGELFFGEGSRLTVL.

This chain connects TRBV30 to TRBJ1-1; 9 nucleotides match TRBD1. Germline V CDR1 and CDR2: GTSNPN, SVGIG (reference sequence). V lost 7 bases, J lost 1 base, and 4 bases stayed unmatched. The CDR3 consists of 13 residues. CDR3 sequence: CASPDRGNTEAFF. CDR3 nucleotide sequence: TGTGCCTCTCCGGACAGGGGGAACACTGAAGCTTTCTTT.

The J gene is TRBJ1-1, the V gene TRBV15, with D possibly matching TRBD1 (6 bases). Trimming shortened V by 5 bases and J by 5 bases, and 12 bases separated the two germline ends. This CDR3 has 13 residues. Looked up from germline, CDR1 is LNHNV and CDR2 is YYDKDF (reference sequence). The CDR3 here is CATSDGRGTEAFF. In nucleotides, the CDR3 is TGTGCCACCAGCGATGGCAGGGGAACTGAAGCTTTCTTT.

The chain recombines TRBV28 with TRBJ2-1; tentative D call: TRBD2 (6 bases). V was pared by 3 bases and J by 5 bases, with 11 bases between. The CDR3 totals 14 residues. The germline gives CDR1 MDHEN, CDR2 SYDVKM. CDR3 nucleotide sequence: TGTGCCAGCAGTTTTCGCCGGGAGCACAATGAGCAGTTCTTC. Translation: CASSFRREHNEQFF.

This chain joins TRBV11-2 and TRBJ2-2, with 8 bases that match TRBD2. The V gene's germline CDR1 is SGHAT and CDR2 FQNNGV. CDR3 length: 17 residues. V was clipped by 5 bases and J by 1 base; unmatched bases: 9. The CDR3 DNA reads as TGTGCCAGCAGCGTAGCAATAGCGGGACTGAACACCGGGGAGCTGTTTTTT. Translation: CASSVAIAGLNTGELFF.

The chain employs TRBV10-3 and TRBJ2-1, with 9 bases that match TRBD2. CDR1 is ENHRY, CDR2 SYGVKD, per germline. Trimming removed 0 bases from V and 7 bases from J; junction bases left unmatched: 7. The length of the CDR3 is 16 residues. CDR3 sequence: CAISESSGGVGNEQFF. In DNA, the CDR3 is TGTGCCATCAGTGAGTCTAGCGGGGGCGTGGGGAATGAGCAGTTCTTC.

The chain has TRBV29-1 and TRBJ2-6, with D unclear. The germline V gene has CDR1 SQVTM and CDR2 ANQGSEA. The CDR3 covers 16 residues. The V end was cut by 0 bases, the J end by 4 bases, with 13 bases between. CDR3 sequence reads: CSVEDPRARGANVLTF. CDR3 DNA: TGCAGCGTTGAAGATCCTCGAGCACGGGGGGCCAACGTCCTGACTTTC. Using reference TRBV29-1 and TRBJ2-6 for the parts outside the CDR3, the full variable domain is SAVISQKPSRDICQRGTSLTIQCQVDSQVTMMFWYRQQPGQSLTLIATANQGSEATYESGFVIDKFPISRPNLTFSTLTVSNMSPEDSSIYLCSVEDPRARGANVLTFGAGSRLTVL.

The chain links TRBV7-9 to TRBJ2-1; D is possibly TRBD2 (6 bases). Per germline, CDR1 SEHNR and CDR2 FQNEAQ (reference sequence). The CDR3 is made up of 15 amino acids. V was trimmed by 7 bases and J by 4 bases, leaving 17 bases between them. CDR3 region: CASTTQDGGYNEQFF. Written as DNA, the CDR3 is TGTGCCAGCACTACCCAGGACGGGGGTTACAATGAGCAGTTCTTC.

The gene calls are TRBV9 and TRBJ2-3; perhaps TRBD2 as D (7 bases). Trimming took 0 bases from V and 1 from J, leaving 12 bases between them. The CDR3 is 16 residues long. CDR1 is SGDLS and CDR2 is YYNGEE in the germline V gene. The CDR3, as DNA: TGTGCCAGCAGCGTAGAGGGGGGGGTGGGCACAGATACGCAGTATTTT. It is translated as CASSVEGGVGTDTQYF. Full variable domain (remainder filled in from reference TRBV9 and TRBJ2-3): DSGVTQTPKHLITATGQRVTLRCSPRSGDLSVYWYQQSLDQGLQFLIQYYNGEERAKGNILERFSAQQFPDLHSELNLSSLELGDSALYFCASSVEGGVGTDTQYFGPGTRLTVL.

This clone has only one observation. The chain has TRBV13 and TRBJ2-5, with 16 bases lining up with TRBD2. CDR3 length equals 20 residues. CDR1 and CDR2 from the germline V gene are PRHDT and FYEKMQ (reference sequence). The ends lost 3 bases at V and 0 bases at J; junction bases unmatched: 10. In DNA form, the CDR3 reads TGTGCCAGCAGCTTTTCGGGACTAGCGGGAGGGATGCTTTACCAAGAGACCCAGTACTTC. It specifies CASSFSGLAGGMLYQETQYF.

The chain couples TRBV19 to TRBJ2-2, with a weak D call TRBD1 (6 bases). V shed 7 bases and J shed 5 bases, with 14 bases lying between them. CDR1 LNHDA and CDR2 SQIVND come from the germline V gene (reference sequence). This CDR3 has 14 residues. The CDR3 here is CASTRGRGTGELFF. Written as DNA, the CDR3 is TGTGCCAGTACCAGGGGAAGGGGGACCGGGGAGCTGTTTTTT.

V is TRBV7-9 and J is TRBJ2-7; D call uncertain. Germline V CDR1 and CDR2: SEHNR, FQNEAQ (reference sequence). Trimming stripped 4 bases from V and 0 bases from J, with 4 bases between. The CDR3 covers 12 residues. The DNA for the CDR3 is TGTGCCAGCAGCTCCAGCTCCTACGAGCAGTACTTC. Protein sequence: CASSSSSYEQYF. Combining the CDR3 with reference TRBV7-9 and TRBJ2-7 gives the whole variable domain DTGVSQNPRHKITKRGQNVTFRCDPISEHNRLYWYRQTLGQGPEFLTYFQNEAQLEKSRLLSDRFSAERPKGSFSTLEIQRTEQGDSAMYLCASSSSSYEQYFGPGTRLTVT.

The CDR3: CASSPRTGGNTQYF. Here the CDR3 DNA reads TGTGCCAGCAGTCCCCGGACAGGGGGAAATACGCAGTATTTT. The rearrangement uses TRBV6-1 and TRBJ2-3, with 10 positions matching TRBD1. Germline loops: CDR1 MNHNS, CDR2 SASEGT. The CDR3 extends over 14 amino acids. J was trimmed by 7 bases and V by 5 bases; bases with no gene match: 6.

The chain uses TRBV6-6 and TRBJ1-4; maybe TRBD1 (5 bases). The CDR3 extends over 14 amino acids. Germline CDR1 reads MNHNY; CDR2 reads SVGAGI (reference sequence). Trimming shortened V by 0 bases and J by 10 bases, and 12 bases separated the two germline ends. The CDR3 sequence: CASSYSTREAKLFF. In DNA form, the CDR3 reads TGTGCCAGCAGTTACTCGACCAGGGAGGCAAAACTGTTTTTT.

This clone appeared once. The V call is TRBV29-1, the J call TRBJ2-2, with D possibly matching TRBD2 (6 bases). The CDR3 totals 13 residues. Germline V gives CDR1 SQVTM, CDR2 ANQGSEA. Trimming removed 6 bases from V and 2 bases from J, with 10 bases in between. CDR3 loop: CSVGTLNTGELFF. The CDR3, as DNA: TGCAGCGTCGGGACTCTAAACACCGGGGAGCTGTTTTTT.

This chain connects TRBV15 to TRBJ1-2; TRBD1 matches 7 bases. With V trimmed by 0 bases and J by 6 bases, 4 bases remained unmatched. CDR1 and CDR2 from the germline V gene are LNHNV and YYDKDF (reference sequence). This CDR3 is 14 amino acids long. Written as DNA, the CDR3 is TGTGCCACCAGCAGAGAAGGGGGCAAGGATGGCTACACCTTC. Translation gives CATSREGGKDGYTF.

Only a few counts were recorded for this clone. This chain joins TRBV5-5 and TRBJ2-7, with 7 positions matching TRBD2. The CDR3 loop spans 15 amino acids. Germline V lookup: CDR1 SGHKS, CDR2 YYEKEE (reference sequence). With 1 base clipped from V and 2 bases from J, the junction kept 6 bases outside the gene matches. The CDR3 bases are TGTGCCAGCAGCTTGTCAGGCGGGAGTACCTACGAGCAGTACTTC. Amino acid sequence: CASSLSGGSTYEQYF.

J is TRBJ2-7 and V is TRBV6-5, with a weak D call TRBD2 (6 bases). Germline lookup yields CDR1 MNHEY and CDR2 SVGAGI. V was pared by 2 bases and J by 3 bases, with 14 bases between. The CDR3 extends over 15 amino acids. The CDR3 reads CASSYGGGGFYEQYF. The CDR3 DNA reads TGTGCCAGCAGTTACGGGGGAGGCGGGTTCTACGAGCAGTACTTC.

CDR3 sequence (DNA): TGTGCCAGCAGCCTAGGGGAGGGCACTGAAGCTTTCTTT. Protein sequence: CASSLGEGTEAFF. J is TRBJ1-1 and V is TRBV5-5; D perhaps matches TRBD1 (5 bases). This CDR3 spans 13 amino acids. Germline CDR1 and CDR2: SGHKS and YYEKEE (reference sequence). Trimming cost V 4 bases and J 4 bases, with 11 bases left between them.

This chain links TRBV30 with TRBJ2-5; D unresolved. Trimming took 4 bases from V and 5 from J, leaving 8 bases between them. CDR3 length equals 11 residues. Germline CDR1 and CDR2: GTSNPN and SVGIG (reference sequence). This chain's CDR3 is CAWTNGETQYF. The DNA for the CDR3 is TGTGCCTGGACCAACGGGGAGACCCAGTACTTC. Full variable domain (rest looked up from reference TRBV30 and TRBJ2-5): SQTIHQWPATLVQPVGSPLSLECTVEGTSNPNLYWYRQAAGRGLQLLFYSVGIGQISSEVPQNLSASRPQDRQFILSSKKLLLSDSGFYLCAWTNGETQYFGPGTRLLVL.

This chain links TRBV18 with TRBJ2-1; no clear D. The CDR3 is 13 amino acids. CDR1 is KGHSH, CDR2 LQKENI, per germline. Trimming removed 3 bases from V and 8 bases from J, with 11 bases in between. CDR3 sequence reads: CASSPSPQDEQFF. CDR3 bases: TGTGCCAGCTCACCGTCCCCTCAGGATGAGCAGTTCTTC.

The rearrangement links TRBV4-2 to TRBJ2-1; D may be TRBD1 (5 bases). The V gene's germline CDR1 is LGHNA and CDR2 YNFKEQ. There are 14 residues in the CDR3. Trimming took 1 base from V and 5 from J, leaving 9 bases between them. CDR3 sequence reads: CASSQAGSNNEQFF. The CDR3 region has the DNA TGTGCCAGCAGCCAAGCAGGGTCCAACAATGAGCAGTTCTTC.

The rearrangement uses TRBV18 and TRBJ2-5, with TRBD1 matching over 8 bases. CDR1 and CDR2 (germline): KGHSH, LQKENI. This CDR3 is built from 13 residues. Trimming cost V 3 bases and J 5 bases; bases outside gene matches: 2. CDR3 sequence reads: CASSPTGAETQYF. The DNA of the CDR3 is TGTGCCAGCTCACCGACAGGGGCGGAGACCCAGTACTTC.

J is TRBJ2-2 and V is TRBV6-5, with D perhaps matching TRBD1 (5 bases). The germline V and J ends were trimmed by 11 bases and 2 bases, with 15 bases remaining between them. The CDR3 has 14 residues. Germline assignment: CDR1 MNHEY and CDR2 SVGAGI. The CDR3 protein is CACSGHVNTGELFF. The CDR3 DNA reads as TGTGCCTGCTCTGGACATGTAAACACCGGGGAGCTGTTTTTT.

The V call is TRBV27, the J call TRBJ2-7; 9 positions match TRBD1. Germline CDR1 MNHEY, CDR2 SMNVEV (reference sequence). The V and J ends lost 5 bases and 2 bases, in that order; junction bases with no gene match: 7. CDR3 length: 15 residues. CDR3: CASSTGQGTPYEQYF. The CDR3 DNA follows: TGTGCCAGCAGTACCGGACAGGGGACCCCCTACGAGCAGTACTTC.

V is TRBV30 and J is TRBJ2-3; 8 nucleotides align to TRBD1. Germline CDR1 is GTSNPN and CDR2 is SVGIG (reference sequence). With V trimmed by 2 bases and J by 4 bases, 11 bases remained unmatched. This CDR3 is built from 16 residues. This chain's CDR3 is CAWSRGQGRRSDTQYF. The CDR3 DNA follows: TGTGCCTGGAGTCGAGGACAGGGACGTAGGTCAGATACGCAGTATTTT.

The V and J genes are TRBV5-1 and TRBJ2-1, with D maybe TRBD1 (5 bases). Germline V gene sequence: CDR1 SGHRS, CDR2 YFSETQ. The germline V and J ends were trimmed by 2 bases and 2 bases, with 8 bases remaining between them. This CDR3 is 14 amino acids long. CDR3 coding DNA: TGCGCCAGCAGCTTATCGGACACCTACAATGAGCAGTTCTTC. It translates to CASSLSDTYNEQFF.

This rearrangement joins TRBV2 to TRBJ2-2; perhaps TRBD2 as D (5 bases). V lost 2 bases and J 5 bases, leaving 6 bases between the germline ends. Germline CDR1 SNHLY, CDR2 FYNNEI. The CDR3 runs 13 residues. CDR3 loop: CASSETRTGELFF. CDR3 sequence (DNA): TGTGCCAGCAGTGAAACTAGGACCGGGGAGCTGTTTTTT.

This chain links TRBV4-3 with TRBJ2-3; D may be TRBD2 (5 bases). The CDR3 length is 15 residues. From germline, CDR1 is LGHNA and CDR2 YSLEER. With 0 bases removed from V and 8 bases from J, the gap between germline ends came to 15 bases. The CDR3 nucleotides read TGCGCCAGCAGCCAAGACGCTACGCTCCGGGGTACGCAGTATTTT. This sequence encodes CASSQDATLRGTQYF.

The chain links TRBV27 to TRBJ2-7; the D gene is possibly TRBD2 (7 bases). Germline V gives CDR1 MNHEY, CDR2 SMNVEV (reference sequence). V was clipped by 6 bases and J by 6 bases, with 15 bases between them. This CDR3 region has 13 residues. The CDR3 protein is CASSGGLFCEQYF. The CDR3 region has the DNA TGTGCCAGCAGCGGGGGGCTTTTCTGCGAGCAGTACTTC.